This T cell receptor beta chain originates from a study of human T cells and chemical hapten exposure. In the study overall: DPC (0.01%) was patch tested on the upper back and read at 6 days. Study-level results: The study found that DPC sensitization did not change TCRs above 1 in 1000 frequency.

This clonotype was observed at least ten times. Its antigen remains unknown. Sample time point: patch test 1, 2 weeks after DPC sensitization. The treatment was: therapeutic diphenylcyclopropenone sensitization with weekly scalp DPC. Blood draws came before every patch-test application. In TCRdb, the RACE reads were re-called with MiXCR into one record per CDR3 protein. The data show approximately 57,000 distinct CDR3 sequences, about 9.3% seen once. In germline, CDR1 is SGHTA, CDR2 FQGTGA. The trim removed 5 bases at V and 5 bases at J, leaving 7 bases unmatched. There are 14 residues in the CDR3. This specimen consisted of whole blood, obtained in connection with sensitization to the hapten diphenylcyclopropenone (DPC). This receptor was identified in a woman aged 40-49 years with alopecia areata. Some clones in this sample may be carry-over from other donors' samples. The V call is TRBV7-3, the J call TRBJ2-7; 9 nucleotides align to TRBD1. The CDR3 bases are TGTGCCAGCAGCCCCGGGACAGGGTGGGACGAGCAGTACTTC. Amino acid sequence: CASSPGTGWDEQYF. The variable domain in full, with the rest retrieved from reference TRBV7-3 and TRBJ2-7, is GAGVSQTPSNKVTEKGKYVELRCDPISGHTALYWYRQSLGQGPEFLIYFQGTGAADDSGLPNDRFFAVRPEGSVSTLKIQRTERGDSAVYLCASSPGTGWDEQYFGPGTRLTVT.